Listed here are 20 T cell receptor beta chains from one sample, sequenced in a study of tumor and adjacent non-tumor tissue in lung cancer. RNA was extracted from bulk tissue without any cell sorting. Three rounds of nested PCR, following a modified ARM-PCR protocol, produced the TCRbeta library. Via MiXCR, TCRdb re-called the multiplex PCR reads, giving one row per CDR3 protein. The profile shows about 93,000 distinct CDR3 sequences, 67% of them singletons. The sample comprised lung tumor tissue. These receptors were collected from a man aged 55 to 70 with non-small cell lung cancer.

Turning to this clonotype: In this CDR3 the conserved last residue, phenylalanine or tryptophan, is missing, so a read error is likely. No DNA is shown, since the ends of the CDR3 on it are uncertain; the CDR3 is the one TCRdb lists. The chain carries TRBV11-1 and TRBJ2-1; TRBD2, the table's D call, was not compared with the DNA. The CDR3 adds up to 18 amino acids, both ends counted. Germline CDR1 is SGHAT and CDR2 is FQDESV (reference sequence). CDR3: CASSLGGLAGVSYNERFS.

The rearrangement joins TRBV12-3 or TRBV12-4 to TRBJ1-5, with D hard to call. CDR3 size: 15 residues. Trimming took 4 bases from V and 7 from J, leaving 17 bases between them. In DNA form, the CDR3 reads TGTGCCAGCAGTTCCCAAACAAGGGCTGGACAGCCCCAGCATTTT. As protein: CASSSQTRAGQPQHF.

As concerns this clonotype: A junction end diverges from the germline sequence, so it may reflect a read error. The chain recombines TRBV11-2 with TRBJ1-2; D unclear. This CDR3 has 13 amino acids. Germline V gene data show CDR1 as SGHAT and CDR2 as FQNNGV. CDR3 sequence: CVSSLLRKAGYAF. The CDR3 DNA reads TGTGTCAGCAGCTTATTGAGAAAAGCAGGCTACGCCTTC.

A remark on this clonotype: Since no conserved phenylalanine or tryptophan closes the CDR3, a read error is the likely cause. The V call is TRBV11-3, the J call TRBJ1-1; 7 positions agree with TRBD1. Per germline, CDR1 SGHNT and CDR2 YENEEA. CDR3 length equals 15 residues. CDR3 in DNA: TGTGCCATCAGCCCCCCCAGGGGGGGGCTCAGTGAAGCTTTCTTA. Translated, it gives CAISPPRGGLSEAFL.

The chain joins TRBV6-5 to TRBJ1-5; D perhaps matches TRBD1 (5 bases). The germline V gene encodes CDR1 MNHEY and CDR2 SVGAGI. This CDR3 has 14 amino acids. In nucleotides, the CDR3 is TGTACCACCCACGCAGGGCTGGGCAATCAGCCCCAGCATTTT. This translates into CTTHAGLGNQPQHF.

In this sample, this clonotype turned up a few times. One junction end does not reproduce the germline sequence, and a read error may be involved. The J gene is TRBJ2-2, the V gene TRBV12-3 or TRBV12-4; possibly TRBD1 or TRBD2 for D (5 bases each). The length of the CDR3 is 16 residues. This CDR3 reads CASSFPPLSDTGEPFF. The CDR3 bases are TGTGCCAGCAGCTTCCCCCCCTTATCGGACACCGGGGAGCCGTTTTTT.

Regarding this clonotype: A read error may produce the germline difference seen at one junction end. The chain employs TRBV12-3 or TRBV12-4 and TRBJ1-1, with 11 positions matching TRBD1. The CDR3 spans 14 residues. CDR3 sequence: CARKDRGRDTETFF. CDR3 nucleotides: TGTGCCAGAAAGGACAGGGGGCGCGACACTGAAACTTTCTTT.

This clonotype was seen ten or more times. This may stem from a read error, because a much larger clone lies one nucleotide away. The V and J genes are TRBV6-2 or TRBV6-3 and TRBJ2-2, with 8 bases matching TRBD2. The CDR3 is 15 amino acids. Germline assignment: CDR1 MNHEY and CDR2 SVGEGT. The CDR3 spells CASSYSGGRTGGLFF. The CDR3 DNA follows: TGTGCCAGCAGTTACTCTGGCGGGAGGACCGGGGGGCTGTTTTTT.

In its sample, this clonotype was seen a few times. The junction departs from the called germline gene at one end, perhaps through a read error. The rearrangement links TRBV12-3 or TRBV12-4 to TRBJ1-5, with 7 bases aligning to TRBD1. This CDR3 comprises 14 residues. Written as DNA, the CDR3 is TGTGCCAGCAGTCCGGGACAGATCAATCATCCCCAGCACTTT. Residues: CASSPGQINHPQHF.

Turning to this clonotype: This may be a read error: a much more frequent sequence differs by one nucleotide. The CDR3 protein is CSARTDRDCYTF. The CDR3 DNA sequence: TGCAGTGCTAGGACTGACCGTGATTGCTACACCTTC. This chain uses TRBV20-1 with TRBJ1-2; D is unclear. The CDR3 is 12 residues long. Looked up from germline, CDR1 is DFQATT and CDR2 is SNEGSKA (reference sequence). V was pared by 3 bases and J by 9 bases, with 14 bases between.

This clonotype was seen repeatedly, ten times or more. The chain employs TRBV6-1 and TRBJ2-7, with 13 bases identical to TRBD2. There are 15 residues in the CDR3. Germline trimming cut 5 bases from V and 2 bases from J; bases unmatched to any gene: 3. Per the germline V gene, CDR1 is MNHNS and CDR2 is SASEGT. CDR3 DNA: TGTGCCAGCAGTTCAACTAGCGGGGGGGCCTACGAGCAGTACTTC. Protein sequence: CASSSTSGGAYEQYF.

This clonotype appeared a few times. Just one base apart from a much larger clone, this may be a read error. The V call is TRBV20-1, the J call TRBJ2-5; TRBD1 might be the D (6 bases). This CDR3 has 13 amino acids. The germline gives CDR1 DFQATT, CDR2 SNEGSKA (reference sequence). V was pared by 0 bases and J by 5 bases, with 10 bases between. DNA for the CDR3: TGCAGTGCTAGAGACAGGGGCCATGAGACCCAGTACTTC. Translating gives CSARDRGHETQYF.

Details on this clonotype: One end of the junction varies from germline; a read error may be responsible. V gene TRBV6-6 combines with J gene TRBJ1-5, with D possibly being TRBD1 (5 bases). The CDR3 has 14 amino acids. Germline assignment: CDR1 MNHNY and CDR2 SVGAGI (reference sequence). The CDR3 here is CVSSYPGGNQPQHF. In DNA form, the CDR3 reads TGTGTCAGCAGTTACCCGGGGGGTAATCAGCCCCAGCATTTT.

In the case of this clonotype: A much larger clone lies one base from this, so it may be a read error. J is TRBJ2-1 and V is TRBV12-5, with TRBD1 matching over 10 bases. From germline, CDR1 is LGHNT and CDR2 FRNRAP. The CDR3 is made up of 16 amino acids. The CDR3 spells CTSGTRQGAVYNEQFF. DNA for the CDR3: TGTACTAGTGGAACGAGACAGGGGGCGGTGTACAATGAGCAGTTCTTC.

As to this clonotype: The conserved closing phenylalanine or tryptophan is absent in this CDR3, likely reflecting a read error. The limits of the CDR3 on the DNA are not certain, so only TCRdb's listed CDR3 is given. The V and J genes are TRBV6-5 and TRBJ1-2; no DNA check was done on the table's D call, TRBD1. In germline, CDR1 is MNHEY, CDR2 SVGAGI. The length of the CDR3 is 15 amino acids, counting both ends. The CDR3 is CAGSYWTGRDYGYTL.

This clonotype occurred many times. The chain has TRBV5-6 and TRBJ1-3; weak D call: TRBD1 (5 bases). In germline, CDR1 is SGHDT, CDR2 YYEEEE. The CDR3 totals 13 residues. V lost 4 bases and J 4 bases, leaving 9 bases between the germline ends. This CDR3 is CASSPGSGNTIYF. The CDR3 DNA reads TGTGCCAGCAGCCCAGGGTCCGGAAACACCATATATTTT.

This clonotype appeared many times. This chain uses TRBV10-3 with TRBJ1-6; TRBD1 might be the D (5 bases). V lost 0 bases, J lost 3 bases, and 12 bases lay in between. The germline CDR1 and CDR2 sequences are ENHRY and SYGVKD. The CDR3 consists of 17 residues. CDR3 sequence (DNA): TGTGCCATCAGTGAGTCGGGACCGAGGAACTATAATTCACCCCTCCACTTT. Translating gives CAISESGPRNYNSPLHF.

A word on this clonotype: This may come from a read error, since a much larger clone is one base off. This likely comes from a read error, as the CDR3 has no conserved phenylalanine or tryptophan at its end. J is TRBJ1-1 and V is TRBV6-5, with a possible D match to TRBD1 (6 bases). Germline assignment: CDR1 MNHEY and CDR2 SVGAGI. There are 13 residues in the CDR3. In nucleotides, the CDR3 is TGTGCCAACAGTTACGAAGGACAGTATGAAGCTTTCCTT. Protein product: CANSYEGQYEAFL.

As regards this clonotype: Just one base apart from a much larger clone, this may be a read error. The chain links TRBV20-1 to TRBJ2-3; 12 positions agree with TRBD2. Germline lookup yields CDR1 DFQATT and CDR2 SNEGSKA (reference sequence). The CDR3 length is 14 residues. Trimming cost V 0 bases and J 12 bases; bases outside gene matches: 7. The DNA of the CDR3 is TGCAGTGCTAGAGAGATGACTAGCGGGAGAGAACAGTATTTT. Protein: CSAREMTSGREQYF.

On this clonotype: Relative to the germline gene, one junction end is altered; a read error may explain this. The chain joins TRBV12-3 or TRBV12-4 to TRBJ2-3; D possibly corresponds to TRBD2 (6 bases). The CDR3 is 16 residues long. The CDR3 sequence: CATSCYSGPGTDTQYF. CDR3 nucleotide sequence: TGTGCCACCAGTTGTTATAGCGGACCAGGCACAGATACGCAGTATTTT.